This T cell receptor beta chain was documented in a study of T-cell reconstitution after alpha-beta-depleted transplantation in children. Trimming pared 0 bases from V and 0 bases from J, leaving 15 bases between. CDR1 is MGHRA and CDR2 is YSYEKL in the germline V gene. The CDR3 has 18 residues. Preparation of the TCRbeta library was carried out with unique molecular identifiers. TCRdb used MiXCR to reprocess the PCR reads, holding one entry per CDR3 protein. The sample has fewer than 1 million distinct CDR3 sequences, 16% seen once. Study-level points and caveats: Newly produced T cells mostly provided counts and TCRbeta diversity after one year, as hyperexpanded clones declined.

Remarks on this clonotype: Its antigen remains unidentified.

The receptor was isolated from a male patient younger than 18 who had a stem cell transplant for acute lymphoblastic leukemia, so the T cells may come from the graft donor. Here the sequenced sample was PBMCs, mostly from graft donor cells, taken 360 days after TCRalphabeta/CD19-depleted stem cell transplant. This chain uses TRBV4-1 with TRBJ1-5; D not certain. The CDR3 protein is CASSQEGAFVYSNQPQHF. The CDR3 DNA sequence: TGCGCCAGCAGCCAAGAGGGCGCCTTCGTTTATAGCAATCAGCCCCAGCATTTT.